This TCR beta chain emerged from a study of blood T cells in healthy people across ages. General study results and limits: Unsorted PBMC input precluded a conclusive naive versus antigen-experienced comparison. The percentage of naive T cells correlated strongly with TCR beta diversity. Versus aged donors, long-lived donors had higher diversity and more naive CD4+ cells.

The germline gives CDR1 ENHRY, CDR2 SYGVKD. The CDR3 runs to 14 residues. Primers used in a second PCR of roughly 6 to 12 cycles were a sample-barcoded 5' primer and a J-beta primer mix. TCRdb analysed the 5' RACE reads with MiXCR anew, one entry per CDR3 protein. Of around 780,000 distinct CDR3 sequences listed, about 56% are singletons. This clonotype was detected a few times. The target antigen is unknown. RNA extraction gave at least 5 micrograms of total RNA per sample. The receptor was isolated from a man aged 35-49 years in good health. The rearrangement links TRBV10-3 to TRBJ2-5, with 10 bases fitting TRBD2. With the DNA end fitting TRBJ2-7 better, the J assignment may be wrong. Sequenced: blood. DNA for the CDR3: TGTGCCATCAGGCCTAGCGGGAGTGGGTACGAGCAGTACTTC. This gives the protein CAIRPSGSGYEQYF.